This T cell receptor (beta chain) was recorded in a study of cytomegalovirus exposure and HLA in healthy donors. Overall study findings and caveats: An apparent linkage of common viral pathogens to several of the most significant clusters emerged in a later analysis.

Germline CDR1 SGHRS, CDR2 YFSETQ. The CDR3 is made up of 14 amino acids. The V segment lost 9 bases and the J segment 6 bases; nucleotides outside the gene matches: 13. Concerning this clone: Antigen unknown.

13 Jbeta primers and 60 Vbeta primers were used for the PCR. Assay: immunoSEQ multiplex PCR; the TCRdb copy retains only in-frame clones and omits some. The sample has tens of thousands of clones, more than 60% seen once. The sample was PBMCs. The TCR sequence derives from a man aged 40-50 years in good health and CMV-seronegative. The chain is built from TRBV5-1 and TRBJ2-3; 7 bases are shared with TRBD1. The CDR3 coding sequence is TGCGCCACCCAAAGAGAGGGGGCGGAGGATACGCAGTATTTT. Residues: CATQREGAEDTQYF.